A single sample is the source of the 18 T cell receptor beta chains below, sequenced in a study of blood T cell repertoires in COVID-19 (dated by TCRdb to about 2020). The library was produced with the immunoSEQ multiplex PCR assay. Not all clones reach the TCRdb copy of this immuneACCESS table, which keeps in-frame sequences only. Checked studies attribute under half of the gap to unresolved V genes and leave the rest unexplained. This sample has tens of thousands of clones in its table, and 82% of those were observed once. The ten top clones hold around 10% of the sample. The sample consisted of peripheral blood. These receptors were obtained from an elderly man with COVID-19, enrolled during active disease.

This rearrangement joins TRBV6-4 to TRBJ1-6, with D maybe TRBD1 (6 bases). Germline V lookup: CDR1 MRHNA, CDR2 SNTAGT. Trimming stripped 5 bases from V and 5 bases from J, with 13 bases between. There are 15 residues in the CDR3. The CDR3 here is CASSLTQGHNSPLHF. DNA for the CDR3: TGTGCCAGCAGTCTGACCCAGGGGCATAATTCACCCCTCCACTTT.

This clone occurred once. The CDR3 is CASSYRGEQPQHF. In nucleotides, the CDR3 is TGTGCCAGCAGCTACAGGGGTGAGCAGCCCCAGCATTTT. The J gene is TRBJ1-5, the V gene TRBV7-2, with 7 bases fitting TRBD1. The length of the CDR3 is 13 residues. V shed 4 bases, J shed 7 bases, and the junction held 4 bases outside the gene matches. Germline CDR1 and CDR2: SGHTA and FQGNSA.

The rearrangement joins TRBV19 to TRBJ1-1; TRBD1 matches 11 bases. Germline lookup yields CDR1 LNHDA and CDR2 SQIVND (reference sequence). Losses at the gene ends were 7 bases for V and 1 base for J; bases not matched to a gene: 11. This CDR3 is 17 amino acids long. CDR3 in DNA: TGTGCCAGTATTCCCATCGGGACAGGGGGAGAGAACACTGAAGCTTTCTTT. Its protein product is CASIPIGTGGENTEAFF.

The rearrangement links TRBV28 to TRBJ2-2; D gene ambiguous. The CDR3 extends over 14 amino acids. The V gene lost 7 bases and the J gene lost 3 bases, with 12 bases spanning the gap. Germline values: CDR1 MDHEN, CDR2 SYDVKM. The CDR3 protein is CASTPRVDTGELFF. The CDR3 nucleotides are TGTGCCAGCACCCCCCGGGTGGACACCGGGGAGCTGTTTTTT.

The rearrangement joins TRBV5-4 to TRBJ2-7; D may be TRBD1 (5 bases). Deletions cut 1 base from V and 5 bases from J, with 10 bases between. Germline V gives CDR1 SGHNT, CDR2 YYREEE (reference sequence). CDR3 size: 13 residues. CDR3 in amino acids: CASSLQGSDEQYF. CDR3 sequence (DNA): TGTGCCAGCAGCTTGCAGGGATCCGACGAGCAGTACTTC.

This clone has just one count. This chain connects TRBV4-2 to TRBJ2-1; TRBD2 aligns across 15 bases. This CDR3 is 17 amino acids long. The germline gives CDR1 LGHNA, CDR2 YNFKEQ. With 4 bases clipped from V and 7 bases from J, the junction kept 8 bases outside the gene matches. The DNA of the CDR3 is TGTGCCAGCAGCCCCAGGACTAGCGGGGGGGCTGGGAATGAGCAGTTCTTC. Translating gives CASSPRTSGGAGNEQFF.

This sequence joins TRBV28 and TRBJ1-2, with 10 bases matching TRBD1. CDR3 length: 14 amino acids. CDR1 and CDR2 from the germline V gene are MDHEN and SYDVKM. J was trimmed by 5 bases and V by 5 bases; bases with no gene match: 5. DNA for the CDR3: TGTGCCAGCAGTCCTCCGGACAGGGGGTATGGCTACACCTTC. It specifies CASSPPDRGYGYTF.

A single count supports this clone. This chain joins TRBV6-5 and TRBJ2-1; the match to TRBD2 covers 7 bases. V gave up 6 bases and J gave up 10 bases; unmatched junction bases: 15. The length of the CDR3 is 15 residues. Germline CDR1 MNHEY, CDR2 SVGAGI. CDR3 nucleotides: TGTGCCAGCAGGGTAGCGGGTTCCCCGAGCAGCGAGCAGTTCTTC. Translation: CASRVAGSPSSEQFF.

The CDR3 reads CASSWDWNTEAFF. The CDR3 nucleotides read TGTGCCAGCTCATGGGACTGGAACACTGAAGCTTTCTTT. The chain employs TRBV18 and TRBJ1-1, with D maybe TRBD1 (5 bases). The germline CDR1 and CDR2 sequences are KGHSH and LQKENI. This CDR3 region has 13 residues. V was trimmed by 5 bases and J by 1 base, leaving 8 bases between them.

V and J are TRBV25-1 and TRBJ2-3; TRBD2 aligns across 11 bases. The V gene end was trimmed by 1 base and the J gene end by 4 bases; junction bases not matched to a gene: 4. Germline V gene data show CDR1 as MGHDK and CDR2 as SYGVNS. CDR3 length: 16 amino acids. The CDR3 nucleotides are TGTGCCAGCAGTGAATCTAGCGGGGGGTTGTCAGATACGCAGTATTTT. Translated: CASSESSGGLSDTQYF. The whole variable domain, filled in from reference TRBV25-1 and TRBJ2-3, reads EADIYQTPRYLVIGTGKKITLECSQTMGHDKMYWYQQDPGMELHLIHYSYGVNSTEKGDLSSESTVSRIRTEHFPLTLESARPSHTSQYLCASSESSGGLSDTQYFGPGTRLTVL.

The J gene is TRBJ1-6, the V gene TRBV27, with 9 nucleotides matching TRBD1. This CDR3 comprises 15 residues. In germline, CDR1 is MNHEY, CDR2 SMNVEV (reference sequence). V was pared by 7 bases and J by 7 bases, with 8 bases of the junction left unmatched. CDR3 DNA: TGTGCCAGCACCTTTGGGACAGGGAAAAATTCACCCCTCCACTTT. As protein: CASTFGTGKNSPLHF.

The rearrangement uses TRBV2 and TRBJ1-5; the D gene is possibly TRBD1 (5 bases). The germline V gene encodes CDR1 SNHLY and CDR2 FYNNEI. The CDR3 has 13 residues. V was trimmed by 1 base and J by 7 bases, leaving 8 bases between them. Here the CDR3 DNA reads TGTGCCAGCAGTGAAGACAGGTTGCAGCCCCAGCATTTT. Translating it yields CASSEDRLQPQHF. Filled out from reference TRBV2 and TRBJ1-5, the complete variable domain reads EPEVTQTPSHQVTQMGQEVILRCVPISNHLYFYWYRQILGQKVEFLVSFYNNEISEKSEIFDDQFSVERPDGSNFTLKIRSTKLEDSAMYFCASSEDRLQPQHFGDGTRLSIL.

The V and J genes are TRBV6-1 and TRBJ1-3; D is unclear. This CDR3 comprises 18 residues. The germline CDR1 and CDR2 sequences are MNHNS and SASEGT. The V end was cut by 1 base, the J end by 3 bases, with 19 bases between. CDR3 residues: CASSEGWAVRIYGNTIYF. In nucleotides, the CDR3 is TGTGCCAGCAGTGAAGGGTGGGCAGTCAGAATCTATGGAAACACCATATATTTT.

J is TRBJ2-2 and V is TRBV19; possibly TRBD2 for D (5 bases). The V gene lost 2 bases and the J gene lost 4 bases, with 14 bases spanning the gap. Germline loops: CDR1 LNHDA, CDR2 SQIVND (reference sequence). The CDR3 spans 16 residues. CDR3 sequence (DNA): TGTGCCAGTAGTATAACCCCTAGCTTCATCACCGGGGAGCTGTTTTTT. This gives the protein CASSITPSFITGELFF.

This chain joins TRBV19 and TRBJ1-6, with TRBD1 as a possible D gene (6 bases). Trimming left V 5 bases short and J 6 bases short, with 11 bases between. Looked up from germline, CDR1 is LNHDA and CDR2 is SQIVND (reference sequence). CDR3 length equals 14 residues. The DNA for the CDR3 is TGTGCCAGTAGTGACAGGTTTGGTAATTCACCCCTCCACTTT. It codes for CASSDRFGNSPLHF.

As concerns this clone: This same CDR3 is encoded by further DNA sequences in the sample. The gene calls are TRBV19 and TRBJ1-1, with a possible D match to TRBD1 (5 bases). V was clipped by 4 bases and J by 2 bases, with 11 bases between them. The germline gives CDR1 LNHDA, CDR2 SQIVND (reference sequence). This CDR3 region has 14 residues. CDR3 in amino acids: CASSNRGVNTEAFF. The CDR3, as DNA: TGTGCCAGTAGTAACCGGGGGGTTAACACTGAAGCTTTCTTT. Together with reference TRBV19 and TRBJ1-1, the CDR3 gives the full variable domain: DGGITQSPKYLFRKEGQNVTLSCEQNLNHDAMYWYRQDPGQGLRLIYYSQIVNDFQKGDIAEGYSVSREKKESFPLTVTSAQKNPTAFYLCASSNRGVNTEAFFGQGTRLTVV.

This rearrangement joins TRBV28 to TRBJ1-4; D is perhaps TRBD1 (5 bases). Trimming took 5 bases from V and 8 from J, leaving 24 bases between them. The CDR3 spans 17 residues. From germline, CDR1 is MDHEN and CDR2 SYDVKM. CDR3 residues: CASSPLPREGDFEKLFF. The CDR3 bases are TGTGCCAGCAGTCCTCTCCCCAGGGAAGGGGATTTCGAAAAACTGTTTTTT.

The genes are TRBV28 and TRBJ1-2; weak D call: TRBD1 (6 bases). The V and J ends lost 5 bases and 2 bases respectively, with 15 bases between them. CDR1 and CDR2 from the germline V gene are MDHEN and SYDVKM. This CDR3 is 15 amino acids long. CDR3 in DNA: TGTGCCAGCAGTCTTCTTCACACAGGGAACTATGGCTACACCTTC. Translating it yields CASSLLHTGNYGYTF.